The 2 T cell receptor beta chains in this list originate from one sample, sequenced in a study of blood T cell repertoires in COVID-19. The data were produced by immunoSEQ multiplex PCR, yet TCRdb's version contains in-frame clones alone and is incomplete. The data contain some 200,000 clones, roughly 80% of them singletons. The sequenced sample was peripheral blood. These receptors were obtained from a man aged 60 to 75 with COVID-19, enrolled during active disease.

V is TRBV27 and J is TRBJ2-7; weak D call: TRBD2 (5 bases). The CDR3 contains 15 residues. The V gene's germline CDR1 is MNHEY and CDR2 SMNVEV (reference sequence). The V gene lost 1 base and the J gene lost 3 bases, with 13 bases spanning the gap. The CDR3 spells CASSLFPGTLYEQYF. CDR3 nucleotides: TGTGCCAGCAGTTTATTCCCGGGAACCCTCTACGAGCAGTACTTC.

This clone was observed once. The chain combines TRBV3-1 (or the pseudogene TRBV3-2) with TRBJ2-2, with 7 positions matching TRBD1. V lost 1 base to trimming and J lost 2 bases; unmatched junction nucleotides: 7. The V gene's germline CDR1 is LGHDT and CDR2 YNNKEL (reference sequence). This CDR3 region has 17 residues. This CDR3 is CASSQGYGTANTGELFF. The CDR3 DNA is TGTGCCAGCAGCCAAGGCTACGGGACAGCCAACACCGGGGAGCTGTTTTTT.